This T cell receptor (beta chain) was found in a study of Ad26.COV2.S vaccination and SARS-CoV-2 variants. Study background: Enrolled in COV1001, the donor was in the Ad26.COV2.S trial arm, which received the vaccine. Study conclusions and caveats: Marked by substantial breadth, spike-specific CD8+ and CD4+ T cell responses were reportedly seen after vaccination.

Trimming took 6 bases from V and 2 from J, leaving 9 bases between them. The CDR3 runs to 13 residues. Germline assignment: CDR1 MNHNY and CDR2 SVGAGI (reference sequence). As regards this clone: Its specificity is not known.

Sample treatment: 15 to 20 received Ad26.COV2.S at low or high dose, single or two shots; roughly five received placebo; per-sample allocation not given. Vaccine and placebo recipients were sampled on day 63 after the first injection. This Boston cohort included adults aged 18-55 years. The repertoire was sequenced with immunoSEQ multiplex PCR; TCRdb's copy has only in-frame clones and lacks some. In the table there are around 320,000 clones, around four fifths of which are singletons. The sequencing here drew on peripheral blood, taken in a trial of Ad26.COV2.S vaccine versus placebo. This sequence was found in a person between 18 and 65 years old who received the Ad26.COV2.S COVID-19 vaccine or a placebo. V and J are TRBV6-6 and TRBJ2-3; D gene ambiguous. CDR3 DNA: TGTGCCAGCAGCGACGGGTACACAGATACGCAGTATTTT. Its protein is CASSDGYTDTQYF.